The rows below give T cell receptor beta chains drawn from one sample of a study of human T cells and chemical hapten exposure. TCRdb called the RACE reads again in MiXCR, with one record for every CDR3 protein. The data hold around 92,000 distinct CDR3 sequences, with approximately 10% observed a single time. The input for sequencing was whole blood, taken in connection with sensitization to the hapten diphenylcyclopropenone (DPC). The receptors derive from an older woman with alopecia areata. Some clones in this sample may be carry-over from other donors' samples. CDR3s include the opening cysteine and the closing phenylalanine or tryptophan. A D gene is named only where the DNA matches it firmly. The size entry is marked missing in some rows and otherwise reads once, few, many or a size class.

clone_size: many; v_call: TRBV19; j_call: TRBJ1-2; d_call: -; cdr3_aa: CASSISGSLLGYTF; cdr3_nt: TGTGCCAGTAGTATCTCGGGATCTCTCCTAGGCTACACCTTC
clone_size: many; v_call: TRBV20-1; j_call: TRBJ2-2; d_call: -; cdr3_aa: CSAYHFTGELFF; cdr3_nt: TGCAGTGCTTATCATTTCACCGGGGAGCTGTTTTTT
clone_size: -; v_call: TRBV5-1; j_call: TRBJ2-2; d_call: TRBD2; cdr3_aa: CASSGGVTSGLNTGELFF; cdr3_nt: TGCGCCAGCAGCGGCGGGGTTACTAGCGGGCTGAACACCGGGGAGCTGTTTTTT
clone_size: many; v_call: TRBV11-1; j_call: TRBJ1-1; d_call: -; cdr3_aa: CATTRREGTEAFF; cdr3_nt: TGTGCCACCACGAGGAGGGAGGGTACTGAAGCTTTCTTT
clone_size: many; v_call: TRBV10-3; j_call: TRBJ2-6; d_call: -; cdr3_aa: CAIEDSGANVLTF; cdr3_nt: TGTGCCATCGAGGACTCTGGGGCCAACGTCCTGACTTTC
clone_size: -; v_call: TRBV15; j_call: TRBJ2-3; d_call: -; cdr3_aa: CATSRESRGTDTQYF; cdr3_nt: TGTGCCACCAGCAGGGAGAGTAGGGGCACAGATACGCAGTATTTT
clone_size: -; v_call: TRBV11-2; j_call: TRBJ2-5; d_call: TRBD2; cdr3_aa: CASSFGAGGETQYF; cdr3_nt: TGTGCCAGCAGCTTTGGAGCGGGGGGAGAGACCCAGTACTTC
clone_size: -; v_call: TRBV2; j_call: TRBJ1-3; d_call: -; cdr3_aa: CASMSSGNTIYF; cdr3_nt: TGTGCCAGCATGAGCTCTGGAAACACCATATATTTT
clone_size: many; v_call: TRBV5-6; j_call: TRBJ2-1; d_call: -; cdr3_aa: CASSRSGPYNEQFF; cdr3_nt: TGTGCCAGCAGTCGTAGCGGCCCCTACAATGAGCAGTTCTTC
clone_size: many; v_call: TRBV6-5; j_call: TRBJ2-1; d_call: TRBD2; cdr3_aa: CASSRLAGGYNEQFF; cdr3_nt: TGTGCCAGCAGTCGCCTAGCGGGGGGATACAATGAGCAGTTCTTC
clone_size: many; v_call: TRBV4-1; j_call: TRBJ2-3; d_call: -; cdr3_aa: CASSRISTRSDTQYF; cdr3_nt: TGCGCCAGCAGCCGCATATCTACTAGATCAGATACGCAGTATTTT
clone_size: many; v_call: TRBV12-3/TRBV12-4; j_call: TRBJ1-1; d_call: TRBD1; cdr3_aa: CASSKIGTGGWLLNTEAFF; cdr3_nt: TGTGCCAGCTCGAAGATCGGGACAGGCGGGTGGTTATTGAACACTGAAGCTTTCTTT
clone_size: many; v_call: TRBV4-1; j_call: TRBJ1-2; d_call: TRBD1; cdr3_aa: CASSPWDRGHGYTF; cdr3_nt: TGCGCCAGCAGCCCCTGGGACAGGGGTCATGGCTACACCTTC
clone_size: many; v_call: TRBV20-1; j_call: TRBJ1-2; d_call: -; cdr3_aa: CSARDLEGYGYTF; cdr3_nt: TGCAGTGCTAGAGATCTAGAGGGTTATGGCTACACCTTC
clone_size: -; v_call: TRBV27; j_call: TRBJ1-5; d_call: -; cdr3_aa: CASSSGTRGNQPQHF; cdr3_nt: TGTGCCAGCAGTTCCGGGACACGGGGCAATCAGCCCCAGCATTTT
clone_size: many; v_call: TRBV12-3/TRBV12-4; j_call: TRBJ1-2; d_call: TRBD1; cdr3_aa: CASRGTGVNYGYTF; cdr3_nt: TGTGCCAGCAGGGGGACAGGGGTGAACTATGGCTACACCTTC
clone_size: few; v_call: TRBV7-2; j_call: TRBJ2-5; d_call: -; cdr3_aa: CASTYQGGIQETQYF; cdr3_nt: TGTGCCAGCACCTATCAGGGGGGGATTCAAGAGACCCAGTACTTC